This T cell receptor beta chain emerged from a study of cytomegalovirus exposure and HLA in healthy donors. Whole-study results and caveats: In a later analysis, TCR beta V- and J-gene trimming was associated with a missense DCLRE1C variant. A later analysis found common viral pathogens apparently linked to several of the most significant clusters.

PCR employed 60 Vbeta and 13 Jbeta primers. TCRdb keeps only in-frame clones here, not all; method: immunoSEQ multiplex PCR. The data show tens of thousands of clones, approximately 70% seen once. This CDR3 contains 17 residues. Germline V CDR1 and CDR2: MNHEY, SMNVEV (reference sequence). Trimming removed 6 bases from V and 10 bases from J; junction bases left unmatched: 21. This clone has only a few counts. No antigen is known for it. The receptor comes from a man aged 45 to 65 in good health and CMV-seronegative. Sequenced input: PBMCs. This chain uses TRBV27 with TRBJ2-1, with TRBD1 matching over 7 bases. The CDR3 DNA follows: TGTGCCAGCAGGACTATTACAGGGGCGCGACGTTCGGTAGAGCAGTTCTTC. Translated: CASRTITGARRSVEQFF.